This entry describes one TCR beta chain. This sample was included in a study of blood T cell repertoires in COVID-19. The CDR3 runs to 12 residues. Original data processing: The assay estimated nucleated cells by amplifying reference gene primers. The data were produced by immunoSEQ multiplex PCR, yet TCRdb's version contains in-frame clones alone and is incomplete. The V and J calls and the clone size are those of that table, but D and trimming were determined from the DNA. The data hold roughly 110,000 clones, with 85% to 95% observed a single time. The chain has TRBV21-1 and TRBJ2-1; TRBD2 is the table's D call and was not checked against the DNA. TRBV21-1 is termed a pseudogene. Input material: peripheral blood. The sequence derives from a woman aged 25 to 45 with acute or convalescent COVID-19. CDR3 nucleotide sequence: TGTGCACCGGTTCGGGGGGACAATGAGCAGTTCTTC. This codes for CAPVRGDNEQFF.